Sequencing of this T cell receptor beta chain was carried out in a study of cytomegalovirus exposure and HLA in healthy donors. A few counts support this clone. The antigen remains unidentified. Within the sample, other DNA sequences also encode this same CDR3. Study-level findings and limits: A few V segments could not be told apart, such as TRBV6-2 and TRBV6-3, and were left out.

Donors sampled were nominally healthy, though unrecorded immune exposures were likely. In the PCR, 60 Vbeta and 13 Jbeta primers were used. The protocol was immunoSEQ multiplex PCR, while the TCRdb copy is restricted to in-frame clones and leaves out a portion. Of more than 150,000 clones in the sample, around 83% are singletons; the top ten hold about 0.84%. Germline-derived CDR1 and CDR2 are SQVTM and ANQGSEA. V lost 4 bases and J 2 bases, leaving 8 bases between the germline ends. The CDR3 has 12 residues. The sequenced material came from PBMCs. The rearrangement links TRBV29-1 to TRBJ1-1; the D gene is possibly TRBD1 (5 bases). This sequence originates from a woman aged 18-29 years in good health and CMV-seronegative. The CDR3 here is CSVGTGNTEAFF. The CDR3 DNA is TGCAGCGTTGGAACAGGCAACACTGAAGCTTTCTTT.